This T cell receptor beta chain was recorded in a study of blood T cell repertoires in COVID-19. On the study more broadly: There were acute and convalescent COVID-19 samples, and they came from the United States, Italy and Spain. The cDNA or gDNA used as material had been derived from T cells, B-cell-depleted T cells, or PBMCs.

The protocol was immunoSEQ multiplex PCR, while the TCRdb copy is restricted to in-frame clones and leaves out a portion. Of approximately 360,000 clones listed, approximately 88% are singletons. V was pared by 6 bases and J by 0 bases, with 10 bases between. The CDR3 extends over 15 amino acids. The V gene's germline CDR1 is SGHDT and CDR2 YYEEEE. Sequenced material: peripheral blood. V and J are TRBV5-6 and TRBJ2-6, with TRBD1 as a possible D gene (5 bases). The sequence derives from a man aged 35-49 years with acute or convalescent COVID-19. The CDR3 here is CASTYQGSGANVLTF. DNA of the CDR3: TGTGCCAGCACCTATCAGGGCTCTGGGGCCAACGTCCTGACTTTC.